These 7 T cell receptor beta chains share one sample of origin, sequenced in a study of T cell responses to AZD1222 COVID-19 vaccine. The repertoire was sequenced with immunoSEQ multiplex PCR; TCRdb's copy has only in-frame clones and lacks some. The table shows 80,000 or so clones, with about 83% occurring only once. The source was peripheral blood, collected 28 days after the second dose of the MenACWY control vaccine. The receptors were gathered from an adult who received the MenACWY meningococcal vaccine as a control.

The genes are TRBV3-1 (or the pseudogene TRBV3-2) and TRBJ1-1; D might be TRBD1 (5 bases). V was trimmed by 0 bases and J by 9 bases, leaving 14 bases between them. The germline CDR1 and CDR2 sequences are LGHDT and YNNKEL (reference sequence). The CDR3 extends over 14 amino acids. CDR3 nucleotide sequence: TGTGCCAGCAGCCAAGACCCGGGGCTGGTTAAAGCTTTCTTT. Encoded protein: CASSQDPGLVKAFF.

This clone occurred once. The chain couples TRBV19 to TRBJ2-6; 7 bases line up with TRBD1. The CDR3 length is 15 residues. Germline V gene lookup returns CDR1 LNHDA and CDR2 SQIVND (reference sequence). V was clipped by 5 bases and J by 2 bases; unmatched bases: 3. The CDR3 coding sequence is TGTGCCAGTAGTTCACAGGGGACTGGGGCCAACGTCCTGACTTTC. Its translation is CASSSQGTGANVLTF.

This clone was observed a handful of times. This chain uses TRBV9 with TRBJ1-2; 11 bases fit TRBD1. V shed 4 bases and J 4 bases; nucleotides not matched to a gene: 21. The length of the CDR3 is 20 residues. CDR1 is SGDLS and CDR2 is YYNGEE in the germline V gene. The CDR3 DNA follows: TGTGCCAGCAGCCTCCAGGGTCTGAGTCCCGGGACAGGGGGGATCTATGGCTACACCTTC. Translated: CASSLQGLSPGTGGIYGYTF.

This chain connects TRBV2 to TRBJ1-5; D call uncertain. The CDR3 is made up of 13 amino acids. Per the germline V gene, CDR1 is SNHLY and CDR2 is FYNNEI. With 10 bases removed from V and 7 bases from J, the gap between germline ends came to 17 bases. In DNA form, the CDR3 reads TGTGCCATCTCCGACCTAAGAGACCAGCCCCAGCATTTT. Its translation: CAISDLRDQPQHF. The full variable domain, in which reference TRBV2 and TRBJ1-5 provide the parts outside the CDR3, is EPEVTQTPSHQVTQMGQEVILRCVPISNHLYFYWYRQILGQKVEFLVSFYNNEISEKSEIFDDQFSVERPDGSNFTLKIRSTKLEDSAMYFCAISDLRDQPQHFGDGTRLSIL.

V usage is TRBV21-1 and J usage is TRBJ1-1; TRBD1, the table's D call, lacks a check against the DNA. TRBV21-1 is shown as a pseudogene. CDR3 length: 15 residues. DNA of the CDR3: TGTGCCAGCAGCAAATCCCAGGGAAGAGACACTGAAGCTTTCTTT. This encodes CASSKSQGRDTEAFF.

This clone was detected once. The chain combines TRBV15 with TRBJ1-4; D unresolved. The germline V gene encodes CDR1 LNHNV and CDR2 YYDKDF (reference sequence). V lost 4 bases and J 5 bases, leaving 5 bases between the germline ends. The CDR3 is made up of 12 amino acids. The CDR3 here is CATSKENEKLFF. CDR3 nucleotide sequence: TGTGCCACCAGCAAGGAGAATGAAAAACTGTTTTTT.

The J gene is TRBJ2-1, the V gene TRBV27; D is perhaps TRBD2 (5 bases). The V gene lost 1 base and the J gene lost 8 bases, with 18 bases spanning the gap. Germline V gives CDR1 MNHEY, CDR2 SMNVEV (reference sequence). CDR3 length equals 16 residues. The CDR3 region is CASSLLSFASLDEQFF. Written as DNA, the CDR3 is TGTGCCAGCAGTTTATTATCTTTCGCTAGCCTCGATGAGCAGTTCTTC.